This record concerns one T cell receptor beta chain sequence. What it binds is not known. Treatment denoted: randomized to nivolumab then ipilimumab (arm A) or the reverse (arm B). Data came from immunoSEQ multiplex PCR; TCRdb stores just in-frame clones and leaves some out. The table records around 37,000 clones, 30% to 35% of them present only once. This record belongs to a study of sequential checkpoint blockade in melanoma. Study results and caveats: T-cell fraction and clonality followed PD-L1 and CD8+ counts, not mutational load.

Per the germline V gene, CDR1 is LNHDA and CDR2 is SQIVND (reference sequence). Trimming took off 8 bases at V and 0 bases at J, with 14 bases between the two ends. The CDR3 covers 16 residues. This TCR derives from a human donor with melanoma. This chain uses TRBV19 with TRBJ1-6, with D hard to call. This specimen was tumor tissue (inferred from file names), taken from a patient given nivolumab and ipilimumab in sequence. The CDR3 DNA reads TGTGCCAGTCGGACGGGAGGTAGCTCCTATAATTCACCCCTCCACTTT. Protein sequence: CASRTGGSSYNSPLHF. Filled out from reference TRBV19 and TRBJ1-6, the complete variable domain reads DGGITQSPKYLFRKEGQNVTLSCEQNLNHDAMYWYRQDPGQGLRLIYYSQIVNDFQKGDIAEGYSVSREKKESFPLTVTSAQKNPTAFYLCASRTGGSSYNSPLHFGNGTRLTVT.